These T cell receptor beta chains were read from a single sample in a study of CD4 T cells in relation to SARS-CoV-2 and coronaviruses. The data were produced by immunoSEQ multiplex PCR, yet TCRdb's version contains in-frame clones alone and is incomplete. Of 38,000 or so clones in the sample, over 75% were seen once. Antigen specificity for these receptors is unknown. The sample was memory CD4+ T cells from PBMCs, cultured in vitro. These receptor sequences come from an adult with COVID-19. The CDR3 runs from the conserved cysteine through the conserved F or W. The D gene is left open where the match is weak. The size of a clone is reported for some rows only, either as once, few or many, or as a class for expanded clones.

J | size | V | D | DNA | CDR3
TRBJ2-7 | NA | TRBV3-1/TRBV3-2 | TRBD2 | TGTGCCAGCAGCCATGGAACTAGCGCGGCGTCCTACGAGCAGTACTTC | CASSHGTSAASYEQYF
TRBJ2-5 | NA | TRBV27 | NA | TGTGCCAGCAGTTTATCCCCTTGGGGGGGCCCTTGGGAGACCCAGTACTTC | CASSLSPWGGPWETQYF
TRBJ2-1 | NA | TRBV20-1 | NA | TGCAGTGCCCAGCTGTACAATGAGCAGTTCTTC | CSAQLYNEQFF
TRBJ1-1 | NA | TRBV11-2 | NA | TGTGCCAGCAGCCCCACAGGGTTTGAAGCTTTCTTT | CASSPTGFEAFF
TRBJ1-4 | NA | TRBV5-4 | NA | TGTGCCAGCAGCGCATCCGGGACTTATAATGAAAAACTGTTTTTT | CASSASGTYNEKLFF
TRBJ2-3 | NA | TRBV10-2 | TRBD1 | TGCGCCAGCAGATTGGGACAGGGCACAGATACGCAGTATTTT | CASRLGQGTDTQYF
TRBJ2-3 | NA | TRBV5-4 | TRBD2 | TGTGCCAGCAGAGGGACTATGGGAGATACGCAGTATTTT | CASRGTMGDTQYF
TRBJ2-7 | NA | TRBV10-3 | NA | TGTGCCATCAGTGAGTGGAGTGGGGCTTCCTACGAGCAGTACTTC | CAISEWSGASYEQYF
TRBJ1-2 | NA | TRBV5-1 | TRBD1 | TGCGCCAGCAGCTTACCCCCGGGACAGGGAACTAACTATGGCTACACCTTC | CASSLPPGQGTNYGYTF
TRBJ2-1 | NA | TRBV28 | NA | TGTGCCAGCAGTTCCCCCCCAGTCCAGAGGGCCAATGAGCAGTTCTTC | CASSSPPVQRANEQFF
TRBJ1-6 | once | TRBV5-1 | NA | TGCGCCAGCAGCTTGGGTTCGGGGGTGGATTCACCCCTCCACTTT | CASSLGSGVDSPLHF
TRBJ2-3 | NA | TRBV7-2 | NA | TGTGCCAGCAGCAGGGGACAAGGAGATACGCAGTATTTT | CASSRGQGDTQYF
TRBJ1-2 | NA | TRBV19 | NA | TGTGCCAGTAGGGGGGAAGGTGTCTATGGCTACACCTTC | CASRGEGVYGYTF
TRBJ1-1 | NA | TRBV29-1 | NA | TGCAGCGTTGTAGGGACACAGCGGAAGAACACTGAAGCTTTCTTT | CSVVGTQRKNTEAFF
TRBJ1-1 | NA | TRBV12-3/TRBV12-4 | TRBD1 | TGTGCCAGCAGTATAGACAGGGGAGCTGAAGCTTTCTTT | CASSIDRGAEAFF
TRBJ2-6 | NA | TRBV2 | TRBD1 | TGTGCCAGCAGTGTTCGGGACAGGGGCAGTAACGTCCTGACTTTC | CASSVRDRGSNVLTF
TRBJ1-4 | NA | TRBV2 | NA | TGTGCCAGCAGTGAATCGGGCGGGGAAGGGGAAAAACTGTTTTTT | CASSESGGEGEKLFF
TRBJ2-7 | NA | TRBV21-1 | NA | TGTGCCAGCAGCAGGGGACGCTCGCTACCGAACTCCTACGAGCAGTACTTC | CASSRGRSLPNSYEQYF
TRBJ1-2 | NA | TRBV3-1/TRBV3-2 | TRBD1 | TGTGCCAGCAGCCATTCGACAGGGGGTACTGGCTACACCTTC | CASSHSTGGTGYTF
TRBJ2-6 | NA | TRBV6-6 | TRBD1 | TGTGCCAGCAGCCGACAGGGGGGGGCCTCTGGGGCCAACGTCCTGACTTTC | CASSRQGGASGANVLTF
TRBJ2-4 | NA | TRBV12-3/TRBV12-4 | NA | TGTGCCAGCAGTTATTCAAACATTCAGTACTTC | CASSYSNIQYF
TRBJ2-1 | NA | TRBV7-2 | TRBD2 | TGTGCCAGCAGCTTGACGGGGACTAGCGGGTGGGAGGATGAGCAGTTCTTC | CASSLTGTSGWEDEQFF
TRBJ2-1 | NA | TRBV19 | TRBD2 | TGTGCCAGTAGGATAGCGGGAGGGACCTACAATGAGCAGTTCTTC | CASRIAGGTYNEQFF
TRBJ2-2 | NA | TRBV6-6 | NA | TGTGCCAGCAGTTTCGATATCGCGAACACCGGGGAGCTGTTTTTT | CASSFDIANTGELFF
TRBJ2-3 | NA | TRBV4-3 | TRBD1 | TGCGCCAGCAGCCAAGAGTGGATCAGGACAGGGGGCCCCGGCACAGATACGCAGTATTTT | CASSQEWIRTGGPGTDTQYF
TRBJ2-4 | few | TRBV7-2 | NA | TGTGCCAGCAGCCCTAACGTGGGAGCAAACATTCAGTACTTC | CASSPNVGANIQYF
TRBJ1-6 | NA | TRBV7-2 | NA | TGTGCCAGCAGCTTTGGTGGGGGGACCTCACCCCTCCACTTT | CASSFGGGTSPLHF
TRBJ1-2 | NA | TRBV28 | NA | TGTGCCAGCAGTCCCCGTAGAGCTGGCTACACCTTC | CASSPRRAGYTF
TRBJ2-7 | NA | TRBV30 | TRBD2 | TGTGCCTGGAGCAGCGGGAGGATCTCCTACGAGCAGTACTTC | CAWSSGRISYEQYF
TRBJ2-7 | NA | TRBV3-1/TRBV3-2 | TRBD2 | TGTGCCAGCAGCCCCGGACTAGCGGGAGAACGGGAGCAGTACTTC | CASSPGLAGEREQYF
TRBJ2-7 | NA | TRBV2 | NA | TGTGCCAGCAGTGTAGTCTACGAGCAGTACTTC | CASSVVYEQYF
TRBJ2-5 | NA | TRBV5-1 | NA | TGCGCCAGCAGCCTCCGGGACGCAGAGACCCAGTACTTC | CASSLRDAETQYF
TRBJ2-1 | NA | TRBV18 | TRBD1 | TGTGCCAGCTCACCGAAGACAGGGACCCCCTACAATGAGCAGTTCTTC | CASSPKTGTPYNEQFF
TRBJ1-1 | NA | TRBV14 | NA | TGTGCCAGCAGCCGCTCCAATATGAACACTGAAGCTTTCTTT | CASSRSNMNTEAFF
TRBJ1-5 | NA | TRBV6-1 | NA | TGTGCCAGCAGTGAGGACGCCAATCAGCCCCAGCATTTT | CASSEDANQPQHF
TRBJ2-5 | NA | TRBV5-4 | NA | TGTGCCAGCAGCTCCTCAGGCCACACCCTCAGTCAAGAGACCCAGTACTTC | CASSSSGHTLSQETQYF
TRBJ1-6 | NA | TRBV5-5 | NA | TGTGCCAGCAGCTTGCGGCCAGAAAATAATTCACCCCTCCACTTT | CASSLRPENNSPLHF
TRBJ2-1 | NA | TRBV9 | TRBD2 | TGTGCCAGCAGCGTAACCGGACTAGCGGGAGCCTGGAATGAGCAGTTCTTC | CASSVTGLAGAWNEQFF
TRBJ1-1 | NA | TRBV3-1/TRBV3-2 | TRBD1 | TGTGCCAGCAGCCAAGCTTCCCTGACAGGGCGAAGTGAAGCTTTCTTT | CASSQASLTGRSEAFF
TRBJ2-7 | NA | TRBV6-2/TRBV6-3 | TRBD2 | TGTGCCAGCAGTTTTGCGGGAGGGCCCTACGAGCAGTACTTC | CASSFAGGPYEQYF
TRBJ2-3 | NA | TRBV11-2 | NA | TGTGCCAGCAGCTTAGCGACAGGTGATATGGCTACGCAGTATTTT | CASSLATGDMATQYF
TRBJ1-6 | NA | TRBV7-2 | NA | TGTGCCAGCAGCACGGGACGGATCATCAATTCACCCCTCCACTTT | CASSTGRIINSPLHF
TRBJ2-5 | NA | TRBV29-1 | TRBD1 | TGCAGCGTTCTCCCGACAGGGGGACAAGAGACCCAGTACTTC | CSVLPTGGQETQYF
TRBJ2-7 | few | TRBV7-9 | NA | TGTGCCAGCAGCTTAGGAGGGCAGGTCGGCGAGCAGTACTTC | CASSLGGQVGEQYF
TRBJ1-6 | few | TRBV7-3 | TRBD1 | TGTGCCAGCAGCCTCGACAGGGTGGGCTCACCCCTCCACTTT | CASSLDRVGSPLHF
TRBJ2-2 | NA | TRBV10-3 | NA | TGTGCCATCAGTGCCCGGGCGAACACCGGGGAGCTGTTTTTT | CAISARANTGELFF
TRBJ2-5 | NA | TRBV7-9 | NA | TGTGCCAGCAGCTTTTTGGACAGCGAAGAGACCCAGTACTTC | CASSFLDSEETQYF
TRBJ2-1 | once | TRBV5-1 | TRBD2 | TGCGCCAGCAGCTTGGTTCTAGCGGGGAATGAGCAGTTCTTC | CASSLVLAGNEQFF
TRBJ2-4 | NA | TRBV6-2/TRBV6-3 | TRBD2 | TGTGCCAGCAGTTACCCCCTCGAAAGCCCCAGCGGGAGTGACATTCAGTACTTC | CASSYPLESPSGSDIQYF
TRBJ2-1 | NA | TRBV4-3 | NA | TGCGCCAGCAGCCAAGGGGTGCGTAACAATGAGCAGTTCTTC | CASSQGVRNNEQFF
TRBJ1-6 | few | TRBV7-9 | NA | TGTGCCAGCAGCTTATCTGGCCCACCCCTCCACTTT | CASSLSGPPLHF
TRBJ2-3 | NA | TRBV6-5 | NA | TGTGCCAGCAGAAGATCAGGAATCACAGATACGCAGTATTTT | CASRRSGITDTQYF
TRBJ1-2 | NA | TRBV5-6 | NA | TGTGCCAGCAGCTGGACTTATGGCTACACCTTC | CASSWTYGYTF
TRBJ2-7 | NA | TRBV5-1 | NA | TGCGCCAGCAGCCGGCAAGGGACCTACGAGCAGTACTTC | CASSRQGTYEQYF
TRBJ2-3 | few | TRBV7-9 | TRBD1 | TGTGCCAGCAGCTCGGACAGGGGCCCTGTCGGCCAGCAGTATTTT | CASSSDRGPVGQQYF
TRBJ2-1 | NA | TRBV27 | NA | TGTGCCAGCACCCGGAGCTCCTACAATGAGCAGTTCTTC | CASTRSSYNEQFF
TRBJ1-1 | once | TRBV6-5 | NA | TGTGCCACAGGGGACCAACGTGAAGCTTTCTTT | CATGDQREAFF
TRBJ2-1 | NA | TRBV30 | NA | TGTGCCTGGAGTGTTCTCGGTTTAGGATCTGAGCAGTTCTTC | CAWSVLGLGSEQFF